The 9 T cell receptor beta chains below come from one sample, sequenced in a study of radiation and T cells in renal cell carcinoma. Sample time point: baseline pretreatment blood. Treatment described: 15 Gy SBRT to primary tumor, nephrectomy 4 weeks later. Generated by immunoSEQ multiplex PCR, the TCRdb table keeps only in-frame clones and is missing some. The sample lists 100,000 to 150,000 clones, approximately 80% occurring once. The starting material was blood, obtained from a patient whose treatment included radiotherapy and nephrectomy. The receptor set was obtained from a woman aged 55-70 years with renal cell carcinoma.

This rearrangement joins TRBV7-2 to TRBJ2-7; no clear D gene. CDR3 length equals 14 residues. V lost 1 base and J 2 bases, leaving 9 bases between the germline ends. From germline, CDR1 is SGHTA and CDR2 FQGNSA. CDR3 DNA sequence: TGTGCCAGCAGCTTAGAGGCTGGACCCTACGAGCAGTACTTC. This codes for CASSLEAGPYEQYF.

J is TRBJ1-6 and V is TRBV13; 9 positions match TRBD1. Germline assignment: CDR1 PRHDT and CDR2 FYEKMQ (reference sequence). V lost 4 bases, J lost 7 bases, and 8 bases stayed unmatched. This CDR3 has 16 amino acids. For the CDR3, the DNA is TGTGCCAGCAGCTCCCCCCCCGGGACAGGGAATTCACCCCTCCACTTT. It specifies CASSSPPGTGNSPLHF. Drawing the rest from reference TRBV13 and TRBJ1-6, the complete variable domain is AAGVIQSPRHLIKEKRETATLKCYPIPRHDTVYWYQQGPGQDPQFLISFYEKMQSDKGSIPDRFSAQQFSDYHSELNMSSLELGDSALYFCASSSPPGTGNSPLHFGNGTRLTVT.

This clone occurred a few times. J is TRBJ2-1 and V is TRBV7-2; 8 bases agree with TRBD1. Germline CDR1 reads SGHTA; CDR2 reads FQGNSA. V trimming: 2 bases; J trimming: 4 bases; junction bases outside the gene matches: 1. The CDR3 is 14 amino acids. DNA of the CDR3: TGTGCCAGCAGCTTAACAGGGGGATACAATGAGCAGTTCTTC. Its translation is CASSLTGGYNEQFF. The full variable domain, rest sourced from reference TRBV7-2 and TRBJ2-1, is GAGVSQSPSNKVTEKGKDVELRCDPISGHTALYWYRQSLGQGLEFLIYFQGNSAPDKSGLPSDRFSAERTGGSVSTLTIQRTQQEDSAVYLCASSLTGGYNEQFFGPGTRLTVL.

The chain joins TRBV18 to TRBJ1-3, with TRBD1 as a possible D gene (5 bases). Germline V lookup: CDR1 KGHSH, CDR2 LQKENI. The CDR3 consists of 13 residues. Trimming shortened V by 4 bases and J by 6 bases, and 10 bases separated the two germline ends. Here the CDR3 DNA reads TGTGCCAGCTCACTAGGACACTTAAACACCATATATTTT. This encodes CASSLGHLNTIYF.

As DNA, the CDR3 is TGTGCCAGCAGGCTGACTAGCAGAGGGGATGAGCAGTTCTTC. As protein: CASRLTSRGDEQFF. The chain combines TRBV2 with TRBJ2-1; 7 nucleotides line up with TRBD2. V gave up 6 bases and J gave up 8 bases; unmatched junction bases: 10. This CDR3 contains 14 residues. Germline lookup yields CDR1 SNHLY and CDR2 FYNNEI.

The chain links TRBV5-1 to TRBJ2-7; D possibly matches TRBD1 or TRBD2 (5 bases each). The CDR3 runs to 13 residues. Trimming took 0 bases from V and 6 from J, leaving 10 bases between them. The germline CDR1 and CDR2 sequences are SGHRS and YFSETQ. The CDR3 DNA is TGCGCCAGCAGCTTGGGTATTGGGGGCGAGCAGTACTTC. Translation: CASSLGIGGEQYF. The full variable domain, completed using reference TRBV5-1 and TRBJ2-7, is KAGVTQTPRYLIKTRGQQVTLSCSPISGHRSVSWYQQTPGQGLQFLFEYFSETQRNKGNFPGRFSGRQFSNSRSEMNVSTLELGDSALYLCASSLGIGGEQYFGPGTRLTVT.

The gene calls are TRBV5-1 and TRBJ2-5; 9 bases align to TRBD1. Germline V gene sequence: CDR1 SGHRS, CDR2 YFSETQ. The CDR3 covers 14 residues. V trimming: 4 bases; J trimming: 2 bases; junction bases outside the gene matches: 3. CDR3 nucleotides: TGCGCCAGCAGCATTGGGACAGGGCAAGAGACCCAGTACTTC. Translation gives CASSIGTGQETQYF.

This chain connects TRBV28 to TRBJ2-6; perhaps TRBD2 as D (7 bases). CDR3 size: 15 residues. Germline CDR1 reads MDHEN; CDR2 reads SYDVKM. The V gene lost 4 bases and the J gene lost 2 bases, with 9 bases spanning the gap. The CDR3: CASSSGGAGANVLTF. CDR3 bases: TGTGCCAGCAGTTCGGGGGGCGCTGGGGCCAACGTCCTGACTTTC.

V usage is TRBV30 and J usage is TRBJ2-7; perhaps D is TRBD1 or TRBD2 (5 bases each). Trimming stripped 3 bases from V and 3 bases from J, with 12 bases between. CDR3 length: 13 residues. The germline V gene encodes CDR1 GTSNPN and CDR2 SVGIG (reference sequence). The CDR3 bases are TGTGCCTGGAGCCCCCGGGACGACTACGAGCAGTACTTC. Protein product: CAWSPRDDYEQYF.